Described below is a single T cell receptor (beta chain) sequence and its context. Its matching antigen is unknown. V lost 7 bases to trimming and J lost 3 bases; unmatched junction nucleotides: 11. CDR1 and CDR2 from the germline V gene are SQVTM and ANQGSEA. This CDR3 region has 14 residues. As every portion of the isolated RNA was reverse transcribed, the sequencing read expressed TCRB transcripts. Method: immunoSEQ multiplex PCR; TCRdb's copy keeps in-frame clones and lacks some. The sample lists 280,000 or so clones, 15% seen once, with roughly 0.015% in the top ten. The record originates from a study of beta chain features in type 1 diabetes. General study findings and limits: Shorter TCRB CDR3s, moderately but significantly so, marked every one of the four CD4+ subsets in Type 1 diabetes patients.

The TCR sequence derives from a man aged 18-30 years with type 1 diabetes. The V and J genes are TRBV29-1 and TRBJ1-1, with 7 bases lining up with TRBD1. The sample comprised naive CD4+ T cells from blood. The CDR3 sequence: CSGMGQLGDTEAFF. The DNA of the CDR3 is TGCAGCGGTATGGGACAGCTAGGGGACACTGAAGCTTTCTTT.